The sequence of this T cell receptor beta chain was determined in a study of blood T cell repertoires in COVID-19. Overall study context: PBMCs, B-cell-depleted T cells, or T cells were the source of the cDNA or gDNA that made up the material.

As processed by the authors: Estimated nucleated cell counts came from reference gene primer amplification. TCRdb's copy holds only in-frame clones and misses some; the assay was immunoSEQ multiplex PCR. V, J and clone size were drawn from that table, and D and trimming were deduced from the DNA. The sample contains approximately 150,000 clones, approximately 90% of which appear only once. Seattle patient enrollment occurred during active infection, with longitudinal follow-up thereafter. The CDR3 is 17 amino acids. With V trimmed by 5 bases and J by 7 bases, 16 bases remained unmatched. Germline V gene data show CDR1 as MNHEY and CDR2 as SMNVEV (reference sequence).

The chain employs TRBV27 and TRBJ2-7; 11 bases are shared with TRBD1. This clonotype was obtained from a man aged 18 to 35 with COVID-19, enrolled during active disease. The sample taken for sequencing was peripheral blood. CDR3 nucleotides: TGTGCCAGCAGTCTAATCGGACAGGGGGCTCTTCCTACTGAGCAGTACTTC. This sequence encodes CASSLIGQGALPTEQYF.